This entry features one T cell receptor (beta chain) sequence. This sample was included in a study of blood T cell repertoires in COVID-19. The wider study: COVID-19 samples from acute and convalescent phases originated in the United States, Italy and Spain. The cDNA or gDNA used as material had been derived from T cells, B-cell-depleted T cells, or PBMCs.

The CDR3 is 14 residues long. Germline loops: CDR1 SGHNT, CDR2 YYREEE (reference sequence). With 0 bases removed from V and 7 bases from J, the gap between germline ends came to 13 bases. Original analysis: The authors estimated nucleated cell counts from reference gene primer amplification. The protocol was immunoSEQ multiplex PCR, while the TCRdb copy is restricted to in-frame clones and leaves out a portion. The V and J calls and the clone size are those of that table, but D and trimming were determined from the DNA. The sample holds about 270,000 clones, around nine tenths seen once. The clonotype was recovered from a middle-aged man with active or convalescent COVID-19. The sample taken for sequencing was peripheral blood. The rearrangement links TRBV5-4 to TRBJ1-2; D perhaps matches TRBD1 (6 bases). The CDR3 loop is CASSLVDRKGGYTF. The CDR3 nucleotides read TGTGCCAGCAGCTTGGTTGACAGGAAGGGTGGCTACACCTTC. Complete variable domain (other parts from reference TRBV5-4 and TRBJ1-2): ETGVTQSPTHLIKTRGQQVTLRCSSQSGHNTVSWYQQALGQGPQFIFQYYREEENGRGNFPPRFSGLQFPNYSSELNVNALELDDSALYLCASSLVDRKGGYTFGSGTRLTVV.